Reported below is one T cell receptor (beta chain). Its antigen is unidentified. The CDR3 extends over 13 amino acids. V lost 5 bases, J lost 8 bases, and 7 bases stayed unmatched. The germline gives CDR1 SGHTA, CDR2 FQGNSA. The sample originates from a study of identical twins. TCRdb analysed the 5' RACE reads with MiXCR anew, one entry per CDR3 protein. Of around 470,000 distinct CDR3 sequences listed, 14% are singletons. Points from the study as a whole: In monozygotic twins, models underestimated the sharing of out-of-frame TCR alpha. Fewer insertions marked abundant cord blood beta clonotypes; young adult naive trended weakly, memory not at all.

The same data also contributed to another study, on yellow fever vaccine responses in identical twins. As that report states: Twins' vaccine T cell responses reportedly seemed partly convergent and partly personalized.

The source material was CD4+ T cells sorted from blood. This sequence joins TRBV7-2 and TRBJ1-2, with TRBD1 matching 8 bases. The receptor was isolated from a woman in her late teens or twenties in good health. Here the CDR3 DNA reads TGTGCCAGCAGCCCCCGGACAGGGAAAGGCTACACCTTC. Translating gives CASSPRTGKGYTF.